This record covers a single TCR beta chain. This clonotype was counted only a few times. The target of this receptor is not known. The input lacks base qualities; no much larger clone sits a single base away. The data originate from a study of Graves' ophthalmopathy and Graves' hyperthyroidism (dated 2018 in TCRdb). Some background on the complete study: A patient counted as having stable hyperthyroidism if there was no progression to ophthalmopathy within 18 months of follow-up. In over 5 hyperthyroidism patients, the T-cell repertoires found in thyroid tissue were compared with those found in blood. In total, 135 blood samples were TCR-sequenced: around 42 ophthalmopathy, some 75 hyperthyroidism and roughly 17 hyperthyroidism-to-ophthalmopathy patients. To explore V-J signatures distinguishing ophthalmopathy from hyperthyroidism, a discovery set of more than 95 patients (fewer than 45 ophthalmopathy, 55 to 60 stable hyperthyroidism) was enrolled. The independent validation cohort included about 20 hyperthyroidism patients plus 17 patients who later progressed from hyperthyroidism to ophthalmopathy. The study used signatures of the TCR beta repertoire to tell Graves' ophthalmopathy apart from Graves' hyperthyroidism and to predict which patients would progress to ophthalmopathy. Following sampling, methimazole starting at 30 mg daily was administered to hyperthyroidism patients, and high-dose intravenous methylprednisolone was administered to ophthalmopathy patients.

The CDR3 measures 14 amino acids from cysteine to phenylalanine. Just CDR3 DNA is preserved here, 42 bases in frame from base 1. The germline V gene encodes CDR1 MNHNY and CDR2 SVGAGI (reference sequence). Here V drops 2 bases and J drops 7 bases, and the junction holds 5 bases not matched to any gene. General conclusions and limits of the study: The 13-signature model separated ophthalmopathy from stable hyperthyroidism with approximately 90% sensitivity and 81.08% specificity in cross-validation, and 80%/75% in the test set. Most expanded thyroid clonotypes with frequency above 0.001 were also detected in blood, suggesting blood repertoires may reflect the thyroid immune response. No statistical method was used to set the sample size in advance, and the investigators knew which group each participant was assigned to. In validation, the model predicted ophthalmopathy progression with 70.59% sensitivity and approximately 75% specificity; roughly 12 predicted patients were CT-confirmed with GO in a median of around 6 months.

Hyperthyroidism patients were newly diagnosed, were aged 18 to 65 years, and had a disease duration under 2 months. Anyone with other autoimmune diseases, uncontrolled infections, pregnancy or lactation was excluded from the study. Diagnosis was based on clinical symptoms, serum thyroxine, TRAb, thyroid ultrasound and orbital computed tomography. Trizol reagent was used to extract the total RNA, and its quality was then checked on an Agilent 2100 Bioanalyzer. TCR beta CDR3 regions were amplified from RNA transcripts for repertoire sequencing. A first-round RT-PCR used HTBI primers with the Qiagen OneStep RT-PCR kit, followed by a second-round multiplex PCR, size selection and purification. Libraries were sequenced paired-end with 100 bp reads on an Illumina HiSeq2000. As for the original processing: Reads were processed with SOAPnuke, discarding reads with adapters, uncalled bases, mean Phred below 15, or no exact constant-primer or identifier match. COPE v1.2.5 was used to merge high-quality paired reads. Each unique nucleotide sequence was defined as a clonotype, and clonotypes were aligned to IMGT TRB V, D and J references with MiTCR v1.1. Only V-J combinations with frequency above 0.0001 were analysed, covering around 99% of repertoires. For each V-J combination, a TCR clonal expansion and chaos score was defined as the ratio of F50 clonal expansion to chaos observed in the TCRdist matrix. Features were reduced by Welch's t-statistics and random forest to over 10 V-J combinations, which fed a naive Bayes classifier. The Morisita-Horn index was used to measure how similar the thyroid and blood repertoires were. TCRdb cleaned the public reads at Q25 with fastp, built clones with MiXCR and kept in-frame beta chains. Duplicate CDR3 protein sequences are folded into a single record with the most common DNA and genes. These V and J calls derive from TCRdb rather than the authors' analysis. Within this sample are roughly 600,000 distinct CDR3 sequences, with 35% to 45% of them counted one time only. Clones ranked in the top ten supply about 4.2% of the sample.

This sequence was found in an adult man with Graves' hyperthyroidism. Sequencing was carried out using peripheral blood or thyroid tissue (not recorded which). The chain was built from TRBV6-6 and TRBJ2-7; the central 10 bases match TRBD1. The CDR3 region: CASSYGQGEDEQYF. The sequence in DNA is TGTGCCAGCAGTTACGGACAGGGGGAGGATGAGCAGTACTTC.